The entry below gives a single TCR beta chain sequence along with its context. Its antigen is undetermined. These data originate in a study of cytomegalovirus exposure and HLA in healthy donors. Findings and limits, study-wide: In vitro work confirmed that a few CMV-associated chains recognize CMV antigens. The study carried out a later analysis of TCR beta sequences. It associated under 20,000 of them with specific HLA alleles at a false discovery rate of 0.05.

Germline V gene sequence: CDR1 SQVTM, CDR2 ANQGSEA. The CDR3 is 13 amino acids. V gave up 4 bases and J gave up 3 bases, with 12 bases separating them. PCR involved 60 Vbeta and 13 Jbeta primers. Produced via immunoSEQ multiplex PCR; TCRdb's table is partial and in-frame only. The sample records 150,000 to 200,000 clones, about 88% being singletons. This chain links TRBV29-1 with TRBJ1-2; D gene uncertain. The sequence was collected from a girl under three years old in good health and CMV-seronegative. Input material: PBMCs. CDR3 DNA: TGCAGCGTTGTAGCCGGGGTAGACTATGGCTACACCTTC. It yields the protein CSVVAGVDYGYTF.